This T cell receptor beta chain is from a study of shared clonotypes between healthy human individuals. Researchers sequenced unsorted PBMC DNA using ten immunoSEQ deep assay plates. Using immunoSEQ multiplex PCR, the repertoire was profiled, and TCRdb retains in-frame clones only, with some absent. The sample holds about 490,000 clones; roughly 85% are singletons and the top ten take roughly 12%. The CDR3 contains 16 residues. V gave up 3 bases and J gave up 7 bases; unmatched junction bases: 10. The germline V gene has CDR1 MDHEN and CDR2 SYDVKM. Material: PBMCs. The chain joins TRBV28 to TRBJ2-1, with 9 bases lining up with TRBD2. The sequence derives from a woman aged 40 to 50 in good health. Some clones in this sample may be carry-over from other donors' samples. The DNA for the CDR3 is TGTGCCAGCAGTTTGGGGGCTAGCGGGATTGTAAATGAGCAGTTCTTC. Translating gives CASSLGASGIVNEQFF.